This TCR beta chain originates from a study of OX40 agonist ivuxolimab in advanced cancers. This clone showed up just a few times. Between the trimmed V and J ends, which lost 0 bases and 4 bases, there was a span of 15 bases. Germline V gives CDR1 LGHNA, CDR2 YNFKEQ. The CDR3 extends over 16 amino acids. Patients were ruled out by autoimmune disease history or systemic immunosuppression. Libraries were prepared by immunoSEQ multiplex PCR; TCRdb keeps only in-frame clonotypes and omits some of them. In the table there are around 70,000 clones, about 85% of which are singletons. The chain joins TRBV4-2 to TRBJ1-2; D is possibly TRBD1 (6 bases). This material consisted of CD4+ or CD8+ T cells sorted from blood, taken in a trial of the OX40 agonist ivuxolimab. The TCR comes from an adult with an advanced solid tumor such as melanoma, head and neck, liver or kidney cancer. CDR3 in amino acids: CASSQESTGRRYGYTF. In nucleotides, the CDR3 is TGTGCCAGCAGCCAAGAATCTACAGGGAGGCGCTATGGCTACACCTTC.